This T cell receptor (beta chain) is drawn from a study of blood T cell repertoires in COVID-19. Study-level background: Samples taken during acute and convalescent COVID-19 were collected in the United States, Italy and Spain. T cells, B-cell-depleted T cells, or PBMCs provided the cDNA or gDNA that served as material.

Germline CDR1 SGHDT, CDR2 YYEEEE. CDR3 length equals 16 residues. Trimming took off 0 bases at V and 9 bases at J, with 19 bases between the two ends. Authors' analysis steps: Amplification of reference gene primers provided the estimated nucleated cell counts. Profiled with immunoSEQ multiplex PCR; TCRdb holds only in-frame clones, not every one. V and J calls and clone size are copied from that table; D and trimming were computed from the DNA. The data show fewer than 250,000 clones, approximately 86% seen once. The specimen was peripheral blood. The sequence was collected from a woman aged 55-69 years with active or convalescent COVID-19. The rearrangement links TRBV5-6 to TRBJ2-4, with D maybe TRBD1 (6 bases). The chain's CDR3 is CASSLGQGRRSAIQYF. The CDR3 coding sequence is TGTGCCAGCAGCTTGGGGCAGGGGCGGAGATCGGCCATTCAGTACTTC.